The 18 T cell receptor beta chains presented below share a single source sample, sequenced in a study of shared clonotypes between healthy human individuals. Data came from immunoSEQ multiplex PCR; TCRdb stores just in-frame clones and leaves some out. This table holds roughly 1,600,000 clones, approximately 98.5% found once. Sequenced material: naive CD4+ T cells sorted from blood. The subset here: CD45RA+ positively selected. The origin of the receptors is a man aged 25-45 years in good health.

The chain has TRBV19 and TRBJ1-2, with 7 bases fitting TRBD1. Per germline, CDR1 LNHDA and CDR2 SQIVND (reference sequence). This CDR3 has 12 residues. Trimming took 6 bases from V and 10 from J; bases not matched to a gene: 8. CDR3 coding DNA: TGTGCCAGTAGATCAGGGGGTTCCCCCTACACCTTC. Translation: CASRSGGSPYTF.

The CDR3 nucleotides are TGCGCCAGCACCCAACAGGGTTTAAACACCGGGGAGCTGTTTTTT. Its translation: CASTQQGLNTGELFF. The chain links TRBV5-1 to TRBJ2-2, with a tentative D call TRBD1 (6 bases). Trimming removed 6 bases from V and 2 bases from J, with 14 bases in between. Germline CDR1 SGHRS, CDR2 YFSETQ. This CDR3 contains 15 residues.

J is TRBJ1-5 and V is TRBV21-1. TRBV21-1 is assigned pseudogene status. The CDR3 is made up of 19 amino acids. CDR3 sequence reads: CASSKLEGFPQVCNQPQHF. CDR3 sequence (DNA): TGTGCCAGCAGCAAGTTAGAGGGCTTCCCACAGGTTTGCAATCAGCCCCAGCATTTT.

Only one count was recorded for this clone. This chain uses TRBV28 with TRBJ2-5, with a weak D call TRBD2 (5 bases). This CDR3 comprises 13 residues. The germline CDR1 and CDR2 sequences are MDHEN and SYDVKM. The V end lost 3 bases, the J end lost 9 bases, and 14 bases lay between the germline ends. CDR3 region: CASSFRGIGAQYF. CDR3 nucleotide sequence: TGTGCCAGCAGTTTCCGGGGAATCGGGGCCCAGTACTTC.

The chain links TRBV21-1 to TRBJ2-3. TRBV21-1 counts as a pseudogene. There are 15 residues in the CDR3. The DNA of the CDR3 is TGTGCCAGCAGCAAGTACTTGGGTAGAACAGATACGCAGTATTTT. It yields the protein CASSKYLGRTDTQYF.

The CDR3 region is CASSSSGTGTYEQYF. Here the CDR3 DNA reads TGTGCCAGCAGTAGCTCCGGGACAGGGACCTACGAGCAGTACTTC. The J gene is TRBJ2-7, the V gene TRBV2; 9 bases agree with TRBD1. V shed 5 bases, J shed 2 bases, and the junction held 7 bases outside the gene matches. Germline V gene data show CDR1 as SNHLY and CDR2 as FYNNEI. This CDR3 comprises 15 residues.

Points on this clone: Other nucleotide sequences from this sample produce the same CDR3. The chain combines TRBV9 with TRBJ1-1, with 10 positions matching TRBD1. With 4 bases clipped from V and 2 bases from J, the junction kept 2 bases outside the gene matches. The CDR3 runs to 14 residues. Germline V gene lookup returns CDR1 SGDLS and CDR2 YYNGEE. CDR3 region: CASSPTGGNTEAFF. DNA of the CDR3: TGTGCCAGCAGCCCGACAGGGGGCAACACTGAAGCTTTCTTT.

This clone was counted once. This chain connects TRBV5-1 to TRBJ2-2; 11 nucleotides align to TRBD2. The V and J ends lost 3 bases and 2 bases, in that order; junction bases with no gene match: 6. Per the germline V gene, CDR1 is SGHRS and CDR2 is YFSETQ. This CDR3 is built from 17 residues. CDR3 DNA: TGCGCCAGCAGCTCTTGGACTAGCGGGTTTAACACCGGGGAGCTGTTTTTT. It translates to CASSSWTSGFNTGELFF.

V is TRBV9 and J is TRBJ2-7, with TRBD2 identical over 8 bases. Germline V gene sequence: CDR1 SGDLS, CDR2 YYNGEE. The CDR3 has 15 amino acids. J gave up 4 bases and V 2 bases, and 8 bases lay outside the gene matches. CDR3 in DNA: TGTGCCAGCAGCGTTGGTGAGCGGGGGTCATACGAGCAGTACTTC. Translation gives CASSVGERGSYEQYF.

This clone was recorded only once. The V call is TRBV7-2, the J call TRBJ1-2, with D perhaps matching TRBD1 (6 bases). The V end was cut by 4 bases, the J end by 1 base, with 25 bases between. The CDR3 sequence is 19 residues long. Germline CDR1 SGHTA, CDR2 FQGNSA. DNA for the CDR3: TGTGCCAGCAGCTGGCGCCGGGAGGCGGGGCCAGGGGATAACTATGGCTACACCTTC. This translates into CASSWRREAGPGDNYGYTF.

This clone was detected only once. The V call is TRBV5-1, the J call TRBJ2-1; 11 bases match TRBD2. Germline-derived CDR1 and CDR2 are SGHRS and YFSETQ. V lost 9 bases to trimming and J lost 6 bases; unmatched junction nucleotides: 8. CDR3 size: 14 residues. The CDR3 sequence: CATSRTSGSNEQFF. In nucleotides, the CDR3 is TGCGCCACCTCCCGGACTAGCGGGTCCAATGAGCAGTTCTTC.

The chain has TRBV12-5 and TRBJ2-3, with D uncertain. The CDR3 has 20 residues. Germline V gene data show CDR1 as LGHNT and CDR2 as FRNRAP. V lost 3 bases and J lost 2, with 27 bases in between. The CDR3 loop reads CASGFLSGPEGNLLTDTQYF. The CDR3 region has the DNA TGTGCTAGTGGTTTTCTCTCAGGCCCGGAAGGTAACCTACTCACAGATACGCAGTATTTT.

This chain uses TRBV2 with TRBJ2-5; D is undetermined. The CDR3 is 13 residues long. V gave up 7 bases and J gave up 4 bases, with 13 bases separating them. Germline CDR1 reads SNHLY; CDR2 reads FYNNEI. The CDR3 is CASKMSGGETQYF. CDR3 in DNA: TGTGCCAGCAAGATGTCGGGCGGAGAGACCCAGTACTTC.

The V gene is TRBV7-9, the J gene TRBJ1-2; D is undetermined. The CDR3 contains 12 residues. CDR1 SEHNR and CDR2 FQNEAQ come from the germline V gene (reference sequence). Trimming took off 5 bases at V and 9 bases at J, with 13 bases between the two ends. This chain's CDR3 is CASSAIGWSYTF. CDR3 nucleotides: TGTGCCAGCAGCGCGATAGGGTGGAGCTACACCTTC. Together with reference TRBV7-9 and TRBJ1-2, the CDR3 gives the full variable domain: DTGVSQNPRHKITKRGQNVTFRCDPISEHNRLYWYRQTLGQGPEFLTYFQNEAQLEKSRLLSDRFSAERPKGSFSTLEIQRTEQGDSAMYLCASSAIGWSYTFGSGTRLTVV.

Concerning this clone itself: This CDR3 is also generated by other DNA sequences in the sample. V gene TRBV27 combines with J gene TRBJ2-3; D not certain. V was cut by 0 bases and J by 1 base, with 8 bases left in between. The germline V gene has CDR1 MNHEY and CDR2 SMNVEV (reference sequence). This CDR3 is 15 amino acids long. Written as DNA, the CDR3 is TGTGCCAGCAGTTTATCGGGTCGGGGCACAGATACGCAGTATTTT. Translated, it gives CASSLSGRGTDTQYF.

Only one count was recorded for this clone. This rearrangement joins TRBV5-5 to TRBJ2-1, with D tentatively TRBD2 (6 bases). Trimming removed 1 base at V and 10 bases at J, with 18 bases between. This CDR3 is built from 15 residues. CDR1 is SGHKS and CDR2 is YYEKEE in the germline V gene (reference sequence). The CDR3 DNA reads as TGTGCCAGCAGCTTGTTGTTGATTCGGGAGTCAGAGCAGTTCTTC. This gives the protein CASSLLLIRESEQFF.

The rearrangement uses TRBV10-3 and TRBJ1-2; 8 positions agree with TRBD1. The CDR3 sequence is 11 residues long. V gave up 11 bases and J gave up 8 bases; unmatched junction bases: 7. Germline-derived CDR1 and CDR2 are ENHRY and SYGVKD. The DNA of the CDR3 is TGTGCCTCCCAGGACAGGGACGGCTACACCTTC. This gives the protein CASQDRDGYTF.

J is TRBJ1-1 and V is TRBV10-2; tentatively, D is TRBD1 (5 bases). V gave up 6 bases and J gave up 11 bases, with 13 bases separating them. Germline V CDR1 and CDR2: WSHSY, SAAADI. The CDR3 has 11 amino acids. The CDR3 loop reads CASRLDIEAFF. The DNA for the CDR3 is TGCGCCAGCAGACTGGACATCGAGGCTTTCTTT.